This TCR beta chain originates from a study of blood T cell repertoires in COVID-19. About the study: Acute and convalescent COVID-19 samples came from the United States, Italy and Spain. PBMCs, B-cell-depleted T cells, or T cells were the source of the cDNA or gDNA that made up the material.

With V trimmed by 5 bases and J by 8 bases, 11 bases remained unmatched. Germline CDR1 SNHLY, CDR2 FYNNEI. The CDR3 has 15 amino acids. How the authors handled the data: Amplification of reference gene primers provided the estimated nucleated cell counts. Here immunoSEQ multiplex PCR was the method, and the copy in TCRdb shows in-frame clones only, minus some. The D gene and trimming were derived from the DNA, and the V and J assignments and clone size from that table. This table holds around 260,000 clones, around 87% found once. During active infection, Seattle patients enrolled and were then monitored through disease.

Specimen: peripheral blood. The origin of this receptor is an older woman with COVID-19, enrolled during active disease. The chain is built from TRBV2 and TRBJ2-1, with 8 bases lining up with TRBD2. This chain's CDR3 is CASSSFPGGYDEQFF. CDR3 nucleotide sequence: TGTGCCAGCAGTAGTTTCCCGGGAGGGTATGATGAGCAGTTCTTC.